Listed below are T cell receptor beta chains from one sample, sequenced in a study of Ad26.COV2.S vaccination and SARS-CoV-2 variants. Produced via immunoSEQ multiplex PCR; TCRdb's table is partial and in-frame only. Of around 320,000 clones listed, about 86% are singletons. The sample was peripheral blood, taken in a trial of Ad26.COV2.S vaccine versus placebo. The receptor set was obtained from a person aged 18-60 years who received the Ad26.COV2.S COVID-19 vaccine or a placebo. The conserved cysteine and the conserved F or W are not part of the CDR3 here. A D gene is named only where the DNA matches it firmly.

d_gene	j_gene	v_gene	CDR3aa
TRBD1	TRBJ1-5	TRBV6-5	ASSPTGGNQPQH
TRBD2	TRBJ2-2	TRBV5-1	ASSLVGGSTTGELF
TRBD2	TRBJ2-3	TRBV14	ASSQAGGLTDTQY
TRBD2	TRBJ2-3	TRBV5-5	ASSYGTSGSYTDTQY
.	TRBJ2-2	TRBV19	ASSYAGRVTGELF
.	TRBJ2-3	TRBV19	ASSTFKGASTDTQY
.	TRBJ1-2	TRBV5-4	ASSLAGAAYGYT
.	TRBJ1-1	TRBV6-6	ASSPAQANTEAF
.	TRBJ2-6	TRBV19	ASSIRVRQQISGANVLT
.	TRBJ2-4	TRBV21-1	AGRVAKNIQY
.	TRBJ2-3	TRBV9	ASSVVSGYGTDTQY
.	TRBJ2-5	TRBV12-3/TRBV12-4	ASSLKGETQY
TRBD2	TRBJ2-4	TRBV9	ASSAEGGVLGAKNIQY
TRBD1	TRBJ1-5	TRBV29-1	SVGQGAGQPQH
TRBD1	TRBJ1-2	TRBV19	ASRRDSYGYT
.	TRBJ2-7	TRBV19	ASRVRIGSYEQY
TRBD2	TRBJ2-7	TRBV3-1/TRBV3-2	ASSQVGLAGGSYEQY
TRBD1	TRBJ2-1	TRBV6-2/TRBV6-3	ASSSLTGAAGSYNEQF
TRBD1	TRBJ1-5	TRBV5-5	ASSLGQGVAQPQH
TRBD1	TRBJ1-2	TRBV4-1	ASSQAGTGLELGYT
.	TRBJ2-7	TRBV4-3	ASSQTYRDEQY
.	TRBJ2-1	TRBV7-2	ASSLASWGGVYNEQF
TRBD2	TRBJ2-3	TRBV5-1	ASKSGGFTDTQY
TRBD1	TRBJ2-1	TRBV6-2/TRBV6-3	ASSLRWTGQGNEQF
TRBD1	TRBJ2-1	TRBV15	ATSFLTGQGMYASYNEQF
.	TRBJ2-1	TRBV21-1	ASTPKKRASPHEQF
TRBD2	TRBJ2-3	TRBV5-4	ASSLGLERDTQY
.	TRBJ1-2	TRBV19	ASKFGVGNNYGYT
.	TRBJ1-5	TRBV4-3	ASSQDRRNQPQH
.	TRBJ2-5	TRBV28	ASSSPVAGRGETQY
.	TRBJ1-1	TRBV14	ASSLMQNTEAF
.	TRBJ1-2	TRBV10-3	AISEDSGGLQGGYT
TRBD2	TRBJ2-2	TRBV5-4	ASSYGLGGSKNTGELF
TRBD2	TRBJ2-7	TRBV7-2	ASSKEAGAYEQY
.	TRBJ2-7	TRBV12-1	ASKGGFTYEQY
.	TRBJ2-5	TRBV6-1	ASSEVSWGYETQY
.	TRBJ2-3	TRBV5-5	ASSLVEGQDTQY
TRBD1	TRBJ1-1	TRBV12-3/TRBV12-4	ASSGQGNTEAF
TRBD2	TRBJ2-1	TRBV29-1	SVRGSGGPPYNEQF
.	TRBJ2-5	TRBV12-3/TRBV12-4	ASSGRVEETQY
.	TRBJ1-1	TRBV7-2	ASSPQGRRTEAF
TRBD1	TRBJ1-2	TRBV3-1/TRBV3-2	ASSLREGADYGYT
.	TRBJ2-2	TRBV3-1/TRBV3-2	ASSQDGRETGELF
TRBD1	TRBJ2-3	TRBV5-1	ASSLGSGTGLADTQY
.	TRBJ1-1	TRBV5-4	ASTKPGRTSESNTEAF
TRBD1	TRBJ2-1	TRBV10-3	AISEPQLQGYQTNEQF
.	TRBJ1-5	TRBV7-2	ASSYFSGNQPQH
TRBD2	TRBJ2-2	TRBV11-2	ASSLTSGKWSGELF
.	TRBJ2-1	TRBV30	AWGESSYNEQF